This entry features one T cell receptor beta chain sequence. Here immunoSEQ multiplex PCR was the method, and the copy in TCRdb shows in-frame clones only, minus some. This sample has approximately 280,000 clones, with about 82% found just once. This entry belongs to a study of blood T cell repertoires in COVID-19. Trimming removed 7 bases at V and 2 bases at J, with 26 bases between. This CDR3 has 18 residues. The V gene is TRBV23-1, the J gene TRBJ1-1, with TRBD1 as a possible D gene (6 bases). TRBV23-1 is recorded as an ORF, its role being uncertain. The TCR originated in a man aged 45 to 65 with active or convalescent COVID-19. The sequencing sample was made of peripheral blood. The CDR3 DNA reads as TGCGCCAGCATAAAGTGGGAACCAGGGGAACAGGCTAACACTGAAGCTTTCTTT. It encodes CASIKWEPGEQANTEAFF.